The 2 T cell receptor beta chains given below trace back to one sample, sequenced in a study of regulatory T cells in long-lasting Graves disease. Time point: newly diagnosed GD, antithyroid drugs for less than 3 months. PBMC RNA was the source of the TCR library. Construction of TCR beta libraries relied on iRepertoire HTBI primers and on Arm-PCR targeting CDR3 regions. TCRdb re-called the multiplex PCR reads through MiXCR, storing one row per CDR3 protein. The sample records 350,000 to 450,000 distinct CDR3 sequences, 15% being singletons. These data were also reused for a study on T cells in Graves' hyperthyroidism and ophthalmopathy.

Here the sequenced sample was peripheral blood mononuclear cells (PBMCs), taken at new diagnosis, from a patient treated with antithyroid drugs. The receptor set was obtained from a woman in her thirties or forties with Graves disease.

The sample holds many counts of this clonotype. This sequence joins TRBV28 and TRBJ2-6; 9 bases align to TRBD1. V trimming: 3 bases; J trimming: 4 bases; junction bases outside the gene matches: 22. Germline loops: CDR1 MDHEN, CDR2 SYDVKM. This CDR3 is 22 amino acids long. The CDR3 loop is CASSFGEGFLGQGLGGANVLTF. The DNA of the CDR3 is TGTGCCAGCAGTTTTGGCGAGGGATTTCTGGGACAGGGCCTTGGGGGGGCCAACGTCCTGACTTTC.

As concerns this clonotype: Without the conserved terminal phenylalanine or tryptophan, this CDR3 likely stems from a read error. This chain uses TRBV11-3 with TRBJ2-5; maybe TRBD2 (6 bases). Germline V CDR1 and CDR2: SGHNT, YENEEA. CDR3 length equals 15 residues. With 1 base removed from V and 6 bases from J, the gap between germline ends came to 15 bases. CDR3 nucleotides: TGTGCCAGCAGCTTAGCCTCGGGAGTCTCCCAGACCCAGTACGTC. Translation: CASSLASGVSQTQYV.